The sequence of this T cell receptor beta chain was determined in a study of T cells in Graves' hyperthyroidism and ophthalmopathy. On the study more broadly: Peripheral blood sampling occurred at initial diagnosis, before any treatment.

This clonotype came up many times. Its specificity is not known. TCR beta CDR3 region amplification was performed from RNA transcripts. During a first-round RT-PCR of the TCR CDR3, the HTBI primer set was used. TCRdb reprocessed the multiplex PCR reads with MiXCR, giving one entry per CDR3 protein. The repertoire holds 300,000 to 450,000 distinct CDR3 sequences, roughly 13% seen once, with approximately 10% in the top ten. The study, taken as a whole, reports: Separation of ophthalmopathy from stable hyperthyroidism was achieved by a 13 V-J model.

Germline V gives CDR1 SGHAT, CDR2 FQNNGV. The CDR3 has 15 amino acids. Losses at the gene ends were 7 bases for V and 5 bases for J; bases not matched to a gene: 13. The receptor was derived from a woman in her fifties or sixties with Graves' hyperthyroidism. The sequencing input was blood. This chain joins TRBV11-2 and TRBJ2-7; TRBD2 agrees at 8 bases. CDR3 amino acids: CASTQTTGTSHEQYF. CDR3 bases: TGTGCCAGCACCCAAACCACCGGGACTAGTCACGAGCAGTACTTC.